Given below is one T cell receptor (beta chain) in context. The CDR3 sequence is 19 residues long. Germline V CDR1 and CDR2: SEHNR, FQNEAQ (reference sequence). Trimming removed 5 bases from V and 4 bases from J; junction bases left unmatched: 14. The sample originates from a study of blood T cell repertoires in COVID-19. Study context: COVID-19 samples, acute and convalescent, were from the United States, Italy and Spain. PBMCs, B-cell-depleted T cells, or T cells were the source of the cDNA or gDNA that made up the material.

Per the study methods: The assay estimated nucleated cells by amplifying reference gene primers. The protocol was immunoSEQ multiplex PCR, while the TCRdb copy is restricted to in-frame clones and leaves out a portion. Clone size and the V and J calls come from that table; the DNA yielded D and trimming. This repertoire shows over 85,000 clones, roughly nine tenths found once; its top ten account for roughly 15%. The source material was peripheral blood. This chain links TRBV7-9 with TRBJ1-4, with 12 positions matching TRBD1. This TCR was recovered from a male donor with acute or convalescent COVID-19. The DNA for the CDR3 is TGTGCCAGCAGCATGGGACAGGGGGCCCGTGGGGACCATAATGAAAAACTGTTTTTT. The encoded protein is CASSMGQGARGDHNEKLFF.